This section outlines one T cell receptor beta chain sequence together with its context. This clonotype was seen more than once but under ten times. Its antigen is not yet known. One base away there is no much larger clone; base qualities are not given. The sample belongs to a study of CD8 T cells in ankylosing spondylitis (dated by TCRdb to about 2017). Looking at the study overall: To find TCR variants linked to disease, the study profiled T cell receptor beta repertoires in ankylosing spondylitis patients and healthy donors. Peripheral blood was sampled, and synovial fluid was also collected from ankylosing spondylitis patients. In total, the full study cohort was made up of roughly 110 healthy donors and about two dozen ankylosing spondylitis patients.

TCRdb lists the instrument as Illumina MiSeq. Quantitative 5'-RACE with molecular barcodes was used to prepare TCR beta libraries. The source study handled its data this way. A new computational method based on a probabilistic model of VDJ rearrangement was used to identify disease-linked TCR variants. The public reads were reprocessed in TCRdb via fastp at Q25 and MiXCR, keeping in-frame beta chains. Under each unique CDR3 protein, matching rows form one entry showing the most common genes and DNA. What appears here as the V and J calls and clone size reflects TCRdb's work, not the paper's. Across this sample there are tens of thousands of distinct CDR3 sequences, with approximately 7.9% seen only once. Jointly, the top ten make up approximately 29% of the sample. Study-wide conclusions, independent of this receptor: The disease-linked clones showed a CD8+ phenotype and occurred at relatively low frequencies in peripheral blood. A TCR beta motif of eight highly homologous amino acid variants appeared characteristic of blood from ankylosing spondylitis patients. Some of the motif variants had been reported before in the synovial fluid and blood of reactive arthritis patients, a finding that suggests common disease-initiation mechanisms. The disease-linked clones were reported as significantly enriched in matched synovial fluid samples from ankylosing spondylitis patients.

The sequenced sample was blood. The clonotype was recovered from a male donor with ankylosing spondylitis or in good health (not recorded which).

The DNA reads as follows: TGTGCCATCAGCGGGACTAGCGGTCGGGCAGATACGCAGTATTTT. It encodes CAISGTSGRADTQYF. The receptor chain draws on TRBV10-3 and TRBJ2-3, with 11 junctional bases fitting TRBD2. The junction shows trimming of 6 bases on V and 4 bases on J, and the gene matches do not reach 6 bases of it. CDR1 ENHRY and CDR2 SYGVKD were looked up in the germline V gene. The CDR3 covers 15 residues, taking in both the cysteine and the phenylalanine. Only CDR3 DNA is held: 45 bases, read in frame from base 1.